The TCR beta chain described here comes from a study of T cells in Graves' hyperthyroidism and ophthalmopathy. Deletions cut 0 bases from V and 8 bases from J, with 13 bases between. The CDR3 is 13 amino acids. The germline CDR1 and CDR2 sequences are SQVTM and ANQGSEA. Authors of the study amplified TCR beta CDR3 regions from RNA transcripts. First-round RT-PCR of the TCR CDR3 relied on the HTBI primer set. Via MiXCR, TCRdb re-called the multiplex PCR reads, giving one row per CDR3 protein. This table has approximately 560,000 distinct CDR3 sequences, about half appearing once. Points from the study as a whole: Ophthalmopathy and stable hyperthyroidism were separated by a 13 V-J model. Most thyroid-expanded clonotypes above 0.001 were also found in blood. Model predictions of ophthalmopathy came a median around 6.5 months before onset.

Diagnoses used clinical symptoms, serum thyroxine and TRAb, thyroid ultrasound and orbital computed tomography. This clonotype was found many times. As yet, its antigen is unknown. The receptor was isolated from a young woman with Graves' hyperthyroidism. Sequencing was done on a sample of peripheral blood or thyroid tissue (not recorded which). The chain carries TRBV29-1 and TRBJ1-2; D remains ambiguous. CDR3 DNA: TGCAGCGTTGAAGAGGCCACAACTAACGGCTACACCTTC. Protein: CSVEEATTNGYTF.